This TCR beta chain was retrieved from a study of T cells and Merkel cell carcinoma outcomes. General study points: Repertoire plus T-cell density reportedly predicted Merkel cell carcinoma outcomes.

The CDR3 loop spans 15 amino acids. With V trimmed by 2 bases and J by 3 bases, 7 bases remained unmatched. Germline lookup yields CDR1 MDHEN and CDR2 SYDVKM. TCRdb's table, derived via immunoSEQ multiplex PCR, lists solely in-frame clones and lacks some. The sample lists 5,000 to 6,500 clones; about 80% were seen once. Worth noting for this clone: The antigen is not known.

Sequenced input: tumor tissue from Merkel cell carcinoma. This clonotype was obtained from a human donor with Merkel cell carcinoma. The chain uses TRBV28 and TRBJ2-7; TRBD2 matches 7 bases. CDR3 protein: CASSLRGGPFYEQYF. The CDR3, as DNA: TGTGCCAGCAGTTTACGGGGAGGGCCGTTCTACGAGCAGTACTTC.